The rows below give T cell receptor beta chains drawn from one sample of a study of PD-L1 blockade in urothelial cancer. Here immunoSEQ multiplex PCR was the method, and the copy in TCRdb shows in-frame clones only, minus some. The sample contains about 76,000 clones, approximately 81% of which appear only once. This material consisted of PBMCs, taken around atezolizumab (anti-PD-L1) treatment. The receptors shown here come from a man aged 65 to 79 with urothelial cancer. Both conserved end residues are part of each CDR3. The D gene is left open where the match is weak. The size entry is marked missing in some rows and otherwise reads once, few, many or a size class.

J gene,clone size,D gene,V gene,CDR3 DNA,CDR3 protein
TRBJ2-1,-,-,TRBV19,TGTGCCAGTAGTCCTCCGGATCAGACGGGGAATGAGCAGTTCTTC,CASSPPDQTGNEQFF
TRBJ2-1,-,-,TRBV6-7,TGTGCCAGCATTTCGGGACTCACTTTCTACAATGAGCAGTTCTTC,CASISGLTFYNEQFF
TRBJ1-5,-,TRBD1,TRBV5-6,TGTGCCAGCAGCAAGGACAGGGGGCAAGGCAATCAGCCCCAGCATTTT,CASSKDRGQGNQPQHF
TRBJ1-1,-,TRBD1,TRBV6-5,TGTGCCAGTATGACAGGGGCCCTTGGGACTGAAGCTTTCTTT,CASMTGALGTEAFF
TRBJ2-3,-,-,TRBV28,TGTGCCAGCAGTGGAGGAGGGCGCAGTGCCCTGGGCACAGATACGCAGTATTTT,CASSGGGRSALGTDTQYF
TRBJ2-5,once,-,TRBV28,TGTGCCAGCAGTCCCCGGAGGGGGCATCAAGAGACCCAGTACTTC,CASSPRRGHQETQYF
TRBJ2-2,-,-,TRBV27,TGTGCCAGCAGTTTGGGGAGGGGGGAGCTGTTTTTT,CASSLGRGELFF
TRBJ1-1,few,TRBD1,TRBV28,TGTGCCAGCAGGACAGGGGTGGAGGCTGAAGCTTTCTTT,CASRTGVEAEAFF
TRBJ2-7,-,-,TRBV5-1,TGCGCCAGCAGCACTCTGGGACTCCGTTACGAGCAGTACTTC,CASSTLGLRYEQYF
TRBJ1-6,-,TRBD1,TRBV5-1,TGCGCCAGCAGCGAAAGACAGGGACGAGATTCACCCCTCCACTTT,CASSERQGRDSPLHF
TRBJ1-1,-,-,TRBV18,TGTGCCAGCTCCGTAGGGGGGAACACTGAAGCTTTCTTT,CASSVGGNTEAFF
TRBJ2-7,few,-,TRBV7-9,TGTGCCAGCAGACCCACGGGACTTGTCTACGAGCAGTACTTC,CASRPTGLVYEQYF
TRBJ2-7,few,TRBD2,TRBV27,TGTGCCAGCGCCCCCCGGACTAGCGGGAGATGGGCCTACGAGCAGTACTTC,CASAPRTSGRWAYEQYF
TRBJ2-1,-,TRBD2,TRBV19,TGTGCCAGTAGTATAGGCACCTGGACTAGCGGGAGGGCCGCGATAGACAATGAGCAGTTCTTC,CASSIGTWTSGRAAIDNEQFF
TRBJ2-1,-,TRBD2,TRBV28,TGTGCCAGCAGTCCCTCCTCGACTAGCGGGAGTTGGTATGAGCAGTTCTTC,CASSPSSTSGSWYEQFF
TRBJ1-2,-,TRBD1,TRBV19,TGTGCCAGTAGCCCGGACAGGGGGTATGGCTACACCTTC,CASSPDRGYGYTF
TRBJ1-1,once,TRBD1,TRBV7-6,TGTGCCAGCAGAAAGGGGGCTAGGGACACTGAAGCTTTCTTT,CASRKGARDTEAFF
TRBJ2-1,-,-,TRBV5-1,TGCGCCAGCAGCTTGGGCAGGGATACCTACAATGAGCAGTTCTTC,CASSLGRDTYNEQFF
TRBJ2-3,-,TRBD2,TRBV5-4,TGTGCCAGCAGCTTAGCTAGCGGGATATCAGATACGCAGTATTTT,CASSLASGISDTQYF
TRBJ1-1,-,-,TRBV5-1,TGCGCCAGCAGCTTGACACAGGGACCTCCGAACACTGAAGCTTTCTTT,CASSLTQGPPNTEAFF
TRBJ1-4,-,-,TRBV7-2,TGTGCCAGCCACGGACTCGCGGGGGGGGAAAAACTGTTTTTT,CASHGLAGGEKLFF
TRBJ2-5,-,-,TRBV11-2,TGTGCCAGCACAGGGGTACAAGAGACCCAGTACTTC,CASTGVQETQYF
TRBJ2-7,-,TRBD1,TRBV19,TGTGCCAGTAGTATAGGGACAGGGACCCCCTACGAGCAGTACTTC,CASSIGTGTPYEQYF
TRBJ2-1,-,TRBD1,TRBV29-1,TGCAGCGTTGGTTCAGGGGGAAGGCCCAATGAGCAGTTCTTC,CSVGSGGRPNEQFF
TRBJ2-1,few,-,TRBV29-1,TGCAGCGCCGTCTGGGGCCAGGTTGGTGAGCAGTTCTTC,CSAVWGQVGEQFF
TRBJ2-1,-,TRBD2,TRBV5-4,TGTGCCAGCAGCTTGGTCCTAGCGGGAGGGATCTACAATGAGCAGTTCTTC,CASSLVLAGGIYNEQFF